Each of the 14 T cell receptor beta chains below was sequenced from the same sample in a study of blood T cell repertoires in COVID-19. This table comes from immunoSEQ multiplex PCR, and its TCRdb copy is limited to in-frame clones, with some not included. This table holds over 250,000 clones, approximately 86% found once. The sample consisted of PBMCs or T cells enriched from blood (not recorded which). The receptor source for this set is a woman aged 18-35 years who had recovered from COVID-19.

The chain couples TRBV11-3 to TRBJ2-7; TRBD2 aligns across 8 bases. CDR1 and CDR2 (germline): SGHNT, YENEEA. The CDR3 is 18 residues long. V was clipped by 0 bases and J by 2 bases; unmatched bases: 12. CDR3 nucleotides: TGTGCCAGCAGCTTAGAAGGTCTAGGACGGGGGGGCCCCTACGAGCAGTACTTC. Translating gives CASSLEGLGRGGPYEQYF.

This sequence joins TRBV4-1 and TRBJ2-5; 8 nucleotides align to TRBD2. Germline assignment: CDR1 MGHRA and CDR2 YSYEKL. Losses at the gene ends were 0 bases for V and 5 bases for J; bases not matched to a gene: 11. The CDR3 is 17 amino acids. The CDR3 sequence is CASSQDLDGRATETQYF. Here the CDR3 DNA reads TGCGCCAGCAGCCAAGATTTAGACGGGAGGGCCACCGAGACCCAGTACTTC.

This clone has only a few counts. The chain combines TRBV2 with TRBJ1-2; no definite D call. The germline CDR1 and CDR2 sequences are SNHLY and FYNNEI. The CDR3 loop spans 15 amino acids. The V gene lost 4 bases and the J gene lost 0 bases, with 12 bases spanning the gap. The CDR3 reads CASSARVEANYGYTF. In DNA, the CDR3 is TGTGCCAGCAGTGCGAGGGTTGAAGCTAACTATGGCTACACCTTC.

The V and J genes are TRBV30 and TRBJ1-1; TRBD1 is a possible D gene (6 bases). This CDR3 region has 14 residues. V gave up 0 bases and J gave up 5 bases, with 13 bases separating them. Germline V lookup: CDR1 GTSNPN, CDR2 SVGIG (reference sequence). Here the CDR3 DNA reads TGTGCCTGGAGTGTTACTACAGGGAGTACTGAAGCTTTCTTT. This codes for CAWSVTTGSTEAFF.

V is TRBV5-1 and J is TRBJ1-1, with 8 bases identical to TRBD1. CDR1 is SGHRS and CDR2 is YFSETQ in the germline V gene. This CDR3 is 19 amino acids long. Trimming cost V 3 bases and J 1 base; bases outside gene matches: 17. As DNA, the CDR3 is TGCGCCAGCAGCTCGGGTGCCTATACTGAGACAGGGGAGAACACTGAAGCTTTCTTT. Encoded protein: CASSSGAYTETGENTEAFF.

The gene calls are TRBV28 and TRBJ2-7; no firm D call. V shed 3 bases and J shed 6 bases, with 12 bases lying between them. CDR1 and CDR2 from the germline V gene are MDHEN and SYDVKM. The CDR3 totals 13 residues. CDR3 amino acids: CASSLSRSREQYF. The DNA of the CDR3 is TGTGCCAGCAGTTTGTCACGGTCGCGCGAGCAGTACTTC.

This chain uses TRBV5-1 with TRBJ2-7; no definite D call. Trimming stripped 4 bases from V and 6 bases from J, with 14 bases between. The CDR3 consists of 13 residues. Germline V gene sequence: CDR1 SGHRS, CDR2 YFSETQ. DNA of the CDR3: TGCGCCAGCAGCGGATTACGAACTACCGAGCAGTACTTC. As protein: CASSGLRTTEQYF.

CDR3 nucleotides: TGTGCCAGCAGTCCTCAGGGGGAGGACGAGCAGTTCTTC. Its protein is CASSPQGEDEQFF. The gene calls are TRBV27 and TRBJ2-1, with TRBD1 as a possible D gene (7 bases). The germline V gene has CDR1 MNHEY and CDR2 SMNVEV (reference sequence). V gave up 5 bases and J gave up 10 bases, with 15 bases separating them. This CDR3 comprises 13 residues.

The chain couples TRBV7-2 to TRBJ2-2; the D gene is possibly TRBD2 (6 bases). Between the trimmed V and J ends, which lost 3 bases and 4 bases, there was a span of 12 bases. Per germline, CDR1 SGHTA and CDR2 FQGNSA. This CDR3 region has 15 residues. CDR3 protein: CASSFPGLLTGELFF. CDR3 DNA: TGTGCCAGCAGCTTCCCCGGACTACTCACCGGGGAGCTGTTTTTT.

The gene calls are TRBV19 and TRBJ2-7; 10 nucleotides line up with TRBD1. With V trimmed by 3 bases and J by 4 bases, 9 bases remained unmatched. CDR1 and CDR2 from the germline V gene are LNHDA and SQIVND (reference sequence). CDR3 length: 16 amino acids. This CDR3 reads CASSMLPGQGRYEQYF. CDR3 nucleotide sequence: TGTGCCAGTAGTATGTTACCGGGACAGGGGAGGTACGAGCAGTACTTC.

Regarding this clone: Other DNA sequences of this sample code for an identical CDR3. The chain has TRBV9 and TRBJ1-1; 7 bases are a match to TRBD1. CDR1 is SGDLS, CDR2 YYNGEE, per germline. CDR3 length: 13 amino acids. V trimming: 0 bases; J trimming: 7 bases; junction bases outside the gene matches: 3. In DNA form, the CDR3 reads TGTGCCAGCAGCGTAGGGACAGGCGATGAAGCTTTCTTT. Its translation is CASSVGTGDEAFF.

The CDR3 protein is CASSLDTGRTGELFF. Here the CDR3 DNA reads TGCGCCAGCAGCTTGGATACCGGCAGGACCGGGGAGCTGTTTTTT. This chain joins TRBV5-1 and TRBJ2-2; unclear D gene. Between the trimmed V and J ends, which lost 0 bases and 5 bases, there was a span of 11 bases. The germline CDR1 and CDR2 sequences are SGHRS and YFSETQ. The CDR3 runs 15 residues.

This chain joins TRBV6-2 or TRBV6-3 and TRBJ2-3, with D perhaps matching TRBD1 (6 bases). Trimming pared 0 bases from V and 2 bases from J, leaving 9 bases between. CDR1 MNHEY and CDR2 SVGEGT come from the germline V gene. This CDR3 region has 15 residues. Here the CDR3 DNA reads TGTGCCAGCAGTTACTCGGACAGCTACACAGATACGCAGTATTTT. It yields the protein CASSYSDSYTDTQYF.

V gene TRBV19 combines with J gene TRBJ2-3; D perhaps matches TRBD1 (5 bases). Per germline, CDR1 LNHDA and CDR2 SQIVND (reference sequence). CDR3 size: 15 residues. V was clipped by 1 base and J by 4 bases, with 12 bases between them. CDR3 coding DNA: TGTGCCAGTAGTATAGGTCCAGGGAATGCAGATACGCAGTATTTT. Amino acids: CASSIGPGNADTQYF. The full variable domain, its missing parts supplied by reference TRBV19 and TRBJ2-3, is DGGITQSPKYLFRKEGQNVTLSCEQNLNHDAMYWYRQDPGQGLRLIYYSQIVNDFQKGDIAEGYSVSREKKESFPLTVTSAQKNPTAFYLCASSIGPGNADTQYFGPGTRLTVL.